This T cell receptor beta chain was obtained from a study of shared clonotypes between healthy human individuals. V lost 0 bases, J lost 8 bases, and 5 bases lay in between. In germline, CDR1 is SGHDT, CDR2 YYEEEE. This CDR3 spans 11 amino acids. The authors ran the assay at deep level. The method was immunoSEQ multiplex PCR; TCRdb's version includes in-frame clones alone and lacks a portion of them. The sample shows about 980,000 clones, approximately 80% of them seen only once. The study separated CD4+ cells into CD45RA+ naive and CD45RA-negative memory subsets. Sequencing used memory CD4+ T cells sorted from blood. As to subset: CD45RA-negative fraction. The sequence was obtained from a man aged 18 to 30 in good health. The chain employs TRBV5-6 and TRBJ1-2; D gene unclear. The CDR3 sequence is CASSLDFGYTF. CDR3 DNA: TGTGCCAGCAGCTTGGACTTCGGCTACACCTTC.